The source of this T cell receptor (beta chain) is a study of early T cells in non-severe SARS-CoV-2 infection. About the research overall: It was bulk RNA from unsorted whole blood that was sequenced, and the chains were unpaired.

Study-wide findings and caveats: Private and CD4 specificities were missed by VDJdb matching, skewed to anti-spike CD8.

The library protocol tagged individual cDNA molecules with unique molecular identifiers. TCRdb passed the 5' RACE reads through MiXCR, listing each CDR3 protein once. The data contain 60,000 to 70,000 distinct CDR3 sequences, roughly 10% of them seen just once; the ten biggest clones take up roughly 3.2%. This clonotype counts as medium-sized (0.01 to 0.1%). What it binds is not known. The CDR3 totals 14 residues. J lost 6 bases, V lost 2 bases, and 3 bases had no gene match. Per the germline V gene, CDR1 is SGHTA and CDR2 is FQGNSA. The gene calls are TRBV7-2 and TRBJ1-4; 7 bases agree with TRBD1. This receptor was obtained from an adult who was a healthcare worker with PCR-confirmed SARS-CoV-2 infection or an uninfected control (not recorded which). The specimen was whole blood. This CDR3 is CASSLRQGDEKLFF. Written as DNA, the CDR3 is TGTGCCAGCAGCTTACGGCAGGGGGATGAAAAACTGTTTTTT.